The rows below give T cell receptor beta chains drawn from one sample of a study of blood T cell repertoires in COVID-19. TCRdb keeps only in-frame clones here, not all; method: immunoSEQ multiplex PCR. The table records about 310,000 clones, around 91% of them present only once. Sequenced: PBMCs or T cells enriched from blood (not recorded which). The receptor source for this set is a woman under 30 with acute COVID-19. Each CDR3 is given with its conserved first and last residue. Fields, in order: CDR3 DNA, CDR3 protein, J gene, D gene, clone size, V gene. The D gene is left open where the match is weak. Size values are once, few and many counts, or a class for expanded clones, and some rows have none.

TGTGCCAGCAGCGACGGTCTGGGACACCTGCCTAGCAGAAGCTCCTACAATGAGCAGTTCTTC | CASSDGLGHLPSRSSYNEQFF | TRBJ2-1 | . | . | TRBV7-6
TGTGCCAGCAGTGAGGGAGCCTATCAGCCCCAGCATTTT | CASSEGAYQPQHF | TRBJ1-5 | . | . | TRBV2
TGTGCCAGCAGTTTCTCCAGCGGGACCTATAATTCACCCCTCCACTTT | CASSFSSGTYNSPLHF | TRBJ1-6 | . | . | TRBV27
TGTGCCAGCTCAGGAGAACCTTCCTATGGCTACACCTTC | CASSGEPSYGYTF | TRBJ1-2 | . | . | TRBV18
TGTGCCAGCAGCCTAATAGACGTAGGGGTTGCTGAAGCTTTCTTT | CASSLIDVGVAEAFF | TRBJ1-1 | . | . | TRBV28
TGTGCCAGCAGCCGACCCGCCCTGACTAGCTACGAGCAGTACTTC | CASSRPALTSYEQYF | TRBJ2-7 | . | . | TRBV11-3
TGTGCCAGTAGTATCCGGGATTCACCCCTCCACTTT | CASSIRDSPLHF | TRBJ1-6 | . | once | TRBV19
TGTGCCAGCCACCCGTGGGGCACAGGGCATGGCTACACCTTC | CASHPWGTGHGYTF | TRBJ1-2 | . | . | TRBV28
TGTGCCACCGCGGACAGGGGAGGTTCACCCCTCCACTTT | CATADRGGSPLHF | TRBJ1-6 | TRBD1 | . | TRBV15
TGTGCCAGCAGTAGGGAGATTAATGAAAAACTGTTTTTT | CASSREINEKLFF | TRBJ1-4 | . | . | TRBV2
TGTGCCAGCTCACCCCGCGGGGAGACCCAGTACTTC | CASSPRGETQYF | TRBJ2-5 | . | . | TRBV18
TGTGCCAGCCTGCGGGACCCAGCGAACACCGGGGAGCTGTTTTTT | CASLRDPANTGELFF | TRBJ2-2 | . | . | TRBV28
TGTGCCAGCAGTTCCTCTATCGGGACAGGGAACACTGAAGCTTTCTTT | CASSSSIGTGNTEAFF | TRBJ1-1 | TRBD1 | . | TRBV6-5
TGTGCCAGCAGCTTGGGTGGGCCGACGAACACCGGGGAGCTGTTTTTT | CASSLGGPTNTGELFF | TRBJ2-2 | . | . | TRBV5-4
TGCGCCAGCATTACCCGGACAGCCCTCTCCTACGAGCAGTACTTC | CASITRTALSYEQYF | TRBJ2-7 | . | . | TRBV23-1
TGTGCCAGCAGTCCCGGGAGGGGGTCTGGCTACACCTTC | CASSPGRGSGYTF | TRBJ1-2 | . | . | TRBV14
TGTGCCAGTAGTATATTGACAGGGCCCTACGAGCAGTACTTC | CASSILTGPYEQYF | TRBJ2-7 | TRBD1 | . | TRBV19
TGTGCCAGCAGCGTGGAGGGACAGCAAGAGACCCAGTACTTC | CASSVEGQQETQYF | TRBJ2-5 | . | . | TRBV9
TGTGCCACCGAGAACCCCGGTCTGTTGGGCTACACCTTC | CATENPGLLGYTF | TRBJ1-2 | . | few | TRBV28
TGTGCCAGCAGCTTAACTTCGGGGACAGATACGCAGTATTTT | CASSLTSGTDTQYF | TRBJ2-3 | . | . | TRBV7-3
TGTGCCAGCAGCTCAGGAATTAATGAAAAACTGTTTTTT | CASSSGINEKLFF | TRBJ1-4 | . | . | TRBV11-3
TGTGCCAGCTCAGACACACGACAAGGCGAGCAGTACTTC | CASSDTRQGEQYF | TRBJ2-7 | . | . | TRBV18
TGTGCCAGCAGCTGGGGGACAGGGGCCGATACGCAGTATTTT | CASSWGTGADTQYF | TRBJ2-3 | TRBD1 | . | TRBV5-6
TGTGCCAGCAGCTTGGGCGGGATGGCCGCCGGGGAGCTGTTTTTT | CASSLGGMAAGELFF | TRBJ2-2 | . | . | TRBV5-4
TGTGCCAGCAGTTCGACAGGATATAGCAATCAGCCCCAGCATTTT | CASSSTGYSNQPQHF | TRBJ1-5 | . | . | TRBV28
TGTGCCAGCAGCGTTACAGGGGGCCTCGGGGTCTACGAGCAGTACTTC | CASSVTGGLGVYEQYF | TRBJ2-7 | TRBD1 | . | TRBV9
TGTGCCAGCAGGGCGGGGCTAGCGGGAGAAGAAGGAGAGACCCAGTACTTC | CASRAGLAGEEGETQYF | TRBJ2-5 | TRBD2 | . | TRBV3-1/TRBV3-2
TGTGCCAGCAGTTCAACCGGACAGGCGGGGCATTCACCCCTCCACTTT | CASSSTGQAGHSPLHF | TRBJ1-6 | TRBD1 | once | TRBV6-5
TGTGCCAGCAGTTCCCCGGGACAGGGGGCCAATGAGCAGTTCTTC | CASSSPGQGANEQFF | TRBJ2-1 | TRBD1 | . | TRBV28
TGCGCCAGCAGTGAGTCGGCACAGGGTGGGGAAAAACTGTTTTTT | CASSESAQGGEKLFF | TRBJ1-4 | . | . | TRBV10-2
TGTGCCAGTAGTATAAGCCGGGGGGCTGAAGCTTTCTTT | CASSISRGAEAFF | TRBJ1-1 | . | . | TRBV19
TGTGCCAGCAGCTTGGAGGGAATCGATGGCTACACCTTC | CASSLEGIDGYTF | TRBJ1-2 | . | once | TRBV11-3
TGTGCCAGCTCACCACCGTCCCGTAATGATAATTCACCCCTCCACTTT | CASSPPSRNDNSPLHF | TRBJ1-6 | . | . | TRBV18
TGTGCCAGCAGCTACCTAGCGCACAATGAGCAGTTCTTC | CASSYLAHNEQFF | TRBJ2-1 | . | few | TRBV5-4
TGCGCCAGCAGCTTAACAGGGCTTGGGAACACTGAAGCTTTCTTT | CASSLTGLGNTEAFF | TRBJ1-1 | . | . | TRBV5-1
TGTGCCAGCAGTTCCTATTATAGCTACACCTTC | CASSSYYSYTF | TRBJ1-2 | . | . | TRBV28
TGTGCCAGCAGCCCCCAGGGGGAGGATGGCTACACCTTC | CASSPQGEDGYTF | TRBJ1-2 | TRBD1 | once | TRBV7-3
TGTGCCAGCAGTTACAGACAGCGGAACACTGAAGCTTTCTTT | CASSYRQRNTEAFF | TRBJ1-1 | . | . | TRBV6-5
TGTGCCAGCAGTTTAAGCCGGACAGGGTCCGGTGAAGCTTTCTTT | CASSLSRTGSGEAFF | TRBJ1-1 | TRBD1 | . | TRBV27
TGTGCCAGCAGTTCACCTCAGTACACTGAAGCTTTCTTT | CASSSPQYTEAFF | TRBJ1-1 | . | . | TRBV28
TGTGCCAGCAGCCTGCTACAGGGAGGGGTCACTGAAGCTTTCTTT | CASSLLQGGVTEAFF | TRBJ1-1 | . | . | TRBV11-2
TGTGCCAGCAGTCCCGAACAGGGGAGCTACGAGCAGTACTTC | CASSPEQGSYEQYF | TRBJ2-7 | TRBD1 | . | TRBV6-5
TGTGCCTGGAGCGCTCCCGGGACAGGAGGAAACACCATATATTTT | CAWSAPGTGGNTIYF | TRBJ1-3 | TRBD1 | . | TRBV30
TGTGCCAGCGAGGACAGGGAGGCAGATACGCAGTATTTT | CASEDREADTQYF | TRBJ2-3 | TRBD1 | . | TRBV9
TGTGCCTGGAGTGTACAGGGGTTAATCGGGACTGAAGCTTTCTTT | CAWSVQGLIGTEAFF | TRBJ1-1 | TRBD1 | once | TRBV30
TGTGCCAGCAGTGGCAGGGTAGATGGTGAGACCCAGTACTTC | CASSGRVDGETQYF | TRBJ2-5 | . | . | TRBV3-1/TRBV3-2
TGTGCCAGCAGTGGCACGGGACAGGGTTACGAGCAGTACTTC | CASSGTGQGYEQYF | TRBJ2-7 | TRBD1 | . | TRBV25-1
TGTGCCAGTAGTTTCACAGGTAATGAGCAGTTCTTC | CASSFTGNEQFF | TRBJ2-1 | . | . | TRBV19
TGTGCCAGCAGTTCACCAGGGGGCGCGTGGACTGAAGCTTTCTTT | CASSSPGGAWTEAFF | TRBJ1-1 | TRBD1 | . | TRBV28
TGCGCCAGCAGTGATCAAAACACCGGGGAGCTGTTTTTT | CASSDQNTGELFF | TRBJ2-2 | . | . | TRBV10-2
TGCGCCAGCAGTGAACCGGGACAGGGGGTCCCTGAAGCTTTCTTT | CASSEPGQGVPEAFF | TRBJ1-1 | TRBD1 | . | TRBV10-2
TGTGCCAGCAGACCTAGGGAGCTGACTAGCGGGAGAATTTACACCGGGGAGCTGTTTTTT | CASRPRELTSGRIYTGELFF | TRBJ2-2 | TRBD2 | . | TRBV28
TGTGCCAGCAGCGGGGGGACTAGCGGGATGACAGATACGCAGTATTTT | CASSGGTSGMTDTQYF | TRBJ2-3 | TRBD2 | . | TRBV9
TGTGCCAGTAGTCTGGGACTCCGACAAGGCGAGCAGTACTTC | CASSLGLRQGEQYF | TRBJ2-7 | . | . | TRBV19